This section outlines one TCR beta chain sequence together with its context. This sample is part of a study of blood T cell repertoires in COVID-19. The wider study: Sources were T cells, B-cell-depleted T cells, or PBMCs; the material itself was cDNA or gDNA.

Study processing details: Amplification with reference gene primers provided the estimates of nucleated cell counts. Repertoires were generated with immunoSEQ multiplex PCR, while TCRdb's copy carries only in-frame clones and drops some. Clone size and V and J calls were adopted from that table, with D and trimming inferred from the DNA. Seen here are under 140,000 clones, more than 70% observed once, and the top ten hold approximately 3.4%. Trimming cost V 7 bases and J 7 bases, with 13 bases left between them. Germline assignment: CDR1 SGHAT and CDR2 FQNNGV. This CDR3 has 13 amino acids. The sequencing input was peripheral blood. The rearrangement uses TRBV11-2 and TRBJ2-2; TRBD2 might be the D (6 bases). This sequence originates from a woman aged 45-65 years with acute or convalescent COVID-19. DNA for the CDR3: TGTGCCAGCAATGCGGGAAGGATCGGGGAGCTGTTTTTT. It is translated as CASNAGRIGELFF.